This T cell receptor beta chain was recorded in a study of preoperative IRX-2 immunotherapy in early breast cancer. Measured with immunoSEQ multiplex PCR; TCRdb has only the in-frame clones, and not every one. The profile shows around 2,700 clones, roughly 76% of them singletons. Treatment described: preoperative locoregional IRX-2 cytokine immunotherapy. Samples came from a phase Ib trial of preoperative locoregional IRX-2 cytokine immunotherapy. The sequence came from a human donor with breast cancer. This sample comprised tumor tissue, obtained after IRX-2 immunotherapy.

In DNA form, the CDR3 reads TGTGCCAGCAGCGTAGGGACAGCCGGCAATCAGCCCCAGCATTTT. Translation gives CASSVGTAGNQPQHF. The chain joins TRBV9 to TRBJ1-5, with a possible D match to TRBD1 (6 bases). Germline CDR1 reads SGDLS; CDR2 reads YYNGEE. This CDR3 spans 15 amino acids. The V and J ends lost 0 bases and 2 bases respectively, with 9 bases between them.